The 9 T cell receptor beta chains listed next were all sequenced from one sample in a study of cytomegalovirus exposure and HLA in healthy donors. PCR amplification relied on 60 Vbeta primers (plus 13 Jbeta primers). The method was immunoSEQ multiplex PCR; TCRdb's version includes in-frame clones alone and lacks a portion of them. Across 30,000 to 45,000 clones, the top ten clones capture more than 8% of the sample. Sequencing was performed on PBMCs. The origin of the receptors is a man between 40 and 49 years old in good health and CMV-seropositive.

This chain links TRBV28 with TRBJ2-7; possible D gene TRBD1, 5 bases. This CDR3 is 13 amino acids long. V lost 4 bases to trimming and J lost 0 bases, with 7 bases between them. Per germline, CDR1 MDHEN and CDR2 SYDVKM. CDR3 bases: TGTGCCAGCAGTTCAGGGTCCTCCTACGAGCAGTACTTC. This codes for CASSSGSSYEQYF.

The chain employs TRBV18 and TRBJ2-2; D is ambiguous. Looked up from germline, CDR1 is KGHSH and CDR2 is LQKENI. CDR3 length equals 15 residues. V was trimmed by 0 bases and J by 7 bases, leaving 12 bases between them. CDR3 nucleotide sequence: TGTGCCAGCTCACCACCAGGTACCCGACACGGGGAGCTGTTTTTT. It translates to CASSPPGTRHGELFF. The full variable domain, with the rest looked up from reference TRBV18 and TRBJ2-2, is NAGVMQNPRHLVRRRGQEARLRCSPMKGHSHVYWYRQLPEEGLKFMVYLQKENIIDESGMPKERFSAEFPKEGPSILRIQQVVRGDSAAYFCASSPPGTRHGELFFGEGSRLTVL.

The chain combines TRBV6-5 with TRBJ2-7; 7 positions match TRBD2. Looked up from germline, CDR1 is MNHEY and CDR2 is SVGAGI. The CDR3 totals 15 residues. J gave up 0 bases and V 2 bases, and 4 bases lay outside the gene matches. Written as DNA, the CDR3 is TGTGCCAGCAGTTACAGTGGCGGGAGCTCCTACGAGCAGTACTTC. Protein: CASSYSGGSSYEQYF.

This sequence joins TRBV30 and TRBJ1-5, with a weak D call TRBD1 (5 bases). The J call could be wrong; TRBJ2-3 is a better fit for the DNA end. Germline-derived CDR1 and CDR2 are GTSNPN and SVGIG (reference sequence). The CDR3 has 15 residues. CDR3 loop: CAWSGQGRRNQPQYF. The CDR3 DNA sequence: TGTGCCTGGAGCGGACAAGGACGACGCAATCAGCCCCAGTATTTT.

The genes are TRBV19 and TRBJ2-1, with TRBD1 matching over 10 bases. CDR1 is LNHDA, CDR2 SQIVND, per germline (reference sequence). This CDR3 region has 14 residues. V dropped 4 bases and J dropped 6; count of bases not matched to a gene: 3. The CDR3 DNA is TGTGCCAGTAGTAGACAGGGGGCTTTCAATGAGCAGTTCTTC. As protein: CASSRQGAFNEQFF.

V and J are TRBV14 and TRBJ2-3; D is unresolved. Trimming removed 4 bases at V and 14 bases at J, with 25 bases between. The CDR3 length is 15 residues. Germline V gene sequence: CDR1 SGHDN, CDR2 FVKESK. The CDR3 sequence: CASSLQDPIRILGYF. CDR3 bases: TGTGCCAGCAGCCTCCAGGATCCCATACGCATCTTAGGGTATTTT.

On this clone itself: Sequence at one end of the junction differs from germline and may be a read error. The rearrangement joins TRBV7-3 to TRBJ2-3; the match to TRBD2 covers 7 bases. The V gene's germline CDR1 is SGHTA and CDR2 FQGTGA. The CDR3 covers 11 residues. The CDR3 here is CASSGGAGVRF. The CDR3 bases are TGTGCCAGCAGCGGCGGGGCGGGAGTCCGATTT.

The V call is TRBV6-5, the J call TRBJ2-7; 8 bases fit TRBD2. This CDR3 region has 15 residues. The V and J ends lost 4 bases and 0 bases, in that order; junction bases with no gene match: 5. CDR1 is MNHEY, CDR2 SVGAGI, per germline. CDR3 sequence (DNA): TGTGCCAGCAGTTTGAGCGGGAGAGGCTCCTACGAGCAGTACTTC. Protein product: CASSLSGRGSYEQYF.

The chain employs TRBV5-4 and TRBJ2-7; a weak D match, TRBD2 (7 bases). Trimming shortened V by 4 bases and J by 2 bases, and 13 bases separated the two germline ends. The CDR3 has 14 amino acids. The germline CDR1 and CDR2 sequences are SGHNT and YYREEE (reference sequence). DNA for the CDR3: TGTGCCAGCAGCCCGGGGGGCGGGACCTACGAGCAGTACTTC. It encodes CASSPGGGTYEQYF.